These 5 T cell receptor beta chains originate from one sample sequenced in a study of blood T cell repertoires in COVID-19. Repertoires were generated with immunoSEQ multiplex PCR, while TCRdb's copy carries only in-frame clones and drops some. The sample carries around 18,000 clones, approximately 92% recorded once. The material sequenced was peripheral blood. These receptors came from a man between 60 and 75 years old with active COVID-19.

This chain links TRBV18 with TRBJ2-1; TRBD1 matches at 8 bases. Germline V lookup: CDR1 KGHSH, CDR2 LQKENI. The CDR3 extends over 15 amino acids. The V gene end was trimmed by 2 bases and the J gene end by 5 bases; junction bases not matched to a gene: 5. CDR3 sequence reads: CASSPNRGFNNEQFF. The CDR3, as DNA: TGTGCCAGCTCACCAAACAGGGGGTTTAACAATGAGCAGTTCTTC. Full variable domain (rest looked up from reference TRBV18 and TRBJ2-1): NAGVMQNPRHLVRRRGQEARLRCSPMKGHSHVYWYRQLPEEGLKFMVYLQKENIIDESGMPKERFSAEFPKEGPSILRIQQVVRGDSAAYFCASSPNRGFNNEQFFGPGTRLTVL.

This chain links TRBV7-2 with TRBJ2-7, with D unresolved. Germline CDR1 is SGHTA and CDR2 is FQGNSA. Trimming left V 1 base short and J 6 bases short, with 10 bases between. There are 13 residues in the CDR3. As DNA, the CDR3 is TGTGCCAGCAGCTTAGTCCTGCGGAGCGAGCAGTACTTC. This translates into CASSLVLRSEQYF. Full variable domain (outside the CDR3, taken from reference TRBV7-2 and TRBJ2-7): GAGVSQSPSNKVTEKGKDVELRCDPISGHTALYWYRQSLGQGLEFLIYFQGNSAPDKSGLPSDRFSAERTGGSVSTLTIQRTQQEDSAVYLCASSLVLRSEQYFGPGTRLTVT.

The chain has TRBV5-1 and TRBJ2-7; 10 bases fit TRBD2. V trimming: 3 bases; J trimming: 4 bases; junction bases outside the gene matches: 4. The CDR3 has 14 amino acids. CDR1 and CDR2 from the germline V gene are SGHRS and YFSETQ. CDR3 DNA sequence: TGCGCCAGCAGCTCGAGCGGGAGGGGGTACGAGCAGTACTTC. It yields the protein CASSSSGRGYEQYF.

This sequence joins TRBV19 and TRBJ2-5, with 8 bases fitting TRBD1. This CDR3 region has 15 residues. V lost 2 bases to trimming and J lost 2 bases; unmatched junction nucleotides: 4. Germline assignment: CDR1 LNHDA and CDR2 SQIVND (reference sequence). DNA of the CDR3: TGTGCCAGTAGTATAATGGGGACAGGACAAGAGACCCAGTACTTC. Protein sequence: CASSIMGTGQETQYF. Using reference TRBV19 and TRBJ2-5 for the parts outside the CDR3, the full variable domain is DGGITQSPKYLFRKEGQNVTLSCEQNLNHDAMYWYRQDPGQGLRLIYYSQIVNDFQKGDIAEGYSVSREKKESFPLTVTSAQKNPTAFYLCASSIMGTGQETQYFGPGTRLLVL.

About this clone itself: An end of the junction does not agree with germline; a read error may underlie this. The chain joins TRBV7-7 to TRBJ2-2, with 8 nucleotides matching TRBD1. Germline loops: CDR1 SSHAT, CDR2 FNYEAQ (reference sequence). This CDR3 region has 17 residues. The CDR3, as DNA: TGTGCTAGCAGCCCGGGACGGGGACAGGCGAACACCGGGGAGCTGTTTTTT. It encodes CASSPGRGQANTGELFF.